The subject of this entry is one T cell receptor (beta chain). Method: immunoSEQ multiplex PCR; TCRdb's copy keeps in-frame clones and lacks some. Of approximately 270,000 clones detected, roughly 80% appear once; the ten largest clones hold 15% to 17%. The CDR3 has 15 amino acids. Germline V CDR1 and CDR2: SGHTA, FQGNSA. J lost 1 base, V lost 5 bases, and 4 bases had no gene match. This sample is part of a study of blood T cell repertoires in COVID-19. Overall study context: From the United States, Italy and Spain came samples of acute and convalescent COVID-19.

This TCR was sampled from a person aged 65 to 85 with COVID-19, enrolled during active disease. The chain couples TRBV7-2 to TRBJ2-2; the match to TRBD1 covers 7 bases. The sequenced sample was peripheral blood. Here the CDR3 DNA reads TGTGCCAGCAGCCGGGACAGAGGGAACACCGGGGAGCTGTTTTTT. Protein sequence: CASSRDRGNTGELFF.